This TCR beta chain was recovered during a study of T cell changes during pregnancy in multiple sclerosis. Sequenced by immunoSEQ multiplex PCR; TCRdb stores in-frame clones only, minus some. This sample has about 61,000 clones, with over 90% found just once. This clonotype originated in a female donor with multiple sclerosis, enrolled in a pregnancy study. Sequenced material: CD8+ T cells from peripheral blood mononuclear cells, taken in the third trimester of pregnancy.

CDR3 protein: CASSQESRVTPDGGIYF. In DNA form, the CDR3 reads TGCGCCAGCAGCCAAGAAAGTCGCGTCACTCCGGACGGGGGTATATATTTT. V gene TRBV4-1 combines with J gene TRBJ1-3, with a possible D match to TRBD1 (5 bases). This CDR3 is 17 amino acids long. Germline V gives CDR1 MGHRA, CDR2 YSYEKL. Trimming left V 0 bases short and J 13 bases short, with 25 bases between.